The clone carrying this T cell receptor (beta chain) came up many times. Its target is unknown. The trim removed 1 base at V and 6 bases at J, leaving 8 bases unmatched. This CDR3 contains 16 residues. Germline V gene data show CDR1 as MNHEY and CDR2 as SMNVEV (reference sequence). Unique molecular identifiers were built into the TCRbeta library. MiXCR was run by TCRdb on the PCR reads, yielding one entry per CDR3 protein. The sample carries 150,000 to 200,000 distinct CDR3 sequences, over 8.5% recorded once. The sample comes from a study of T-cell reconstitution after alpha-beta-depleted transplantation in children. Whole-study findings and limits: The study reportedly traced alpha-beta T cells about two months after transplant to several hundred expanded graft clones. Recipient T cells and thymic progenitors that survived were the source of the high TCRbeta diversity seen at day 60 in some patients. T-cell numbers and diversity one year post-transplant derived largely from freshly generated T cells.

J is TRBJ2-1 and V is TRBV27; 8 bases align to TRBD2. The sequence derives from a boy younger than 10 with acute myeloid leukemia, due to receive a stem cell transplant. The sample was PBMCs, taken before TCRalphabeta/CD19-depleted stem cell transplant. CDR3 sequence (DNA): TGTGCCAGCAGTTTATTGGATAGCGGGGTGGTCAATGAGCAGTTCTTC. Its translation: CASSLLDSGVVNEQFF.